This paragraph covers one T cell receptor (beta chain) sequence. Data came from immunoSEQ multiplex PCR; TCRdb stores just in-frame clones and leaves some out. The sample lists over 85,000 clones, 90% to 95% occurring once. The entry originates in a study of T cell changes during pregnancy in multiple sclerosis. The CDR3 spans 15 residues. The junction had 9 bases not matched to a gene; V was cut back by 5 bases and J by 10 bases. CDR1 and CDR2 from the germline V gene are SGHDN and FVKESK. The specimen comprised peripheral blood, sampled after pregnancy. The clonotype originates from a female donor in good health, enrolled as a control in a pregnancy study. The chain combines TRBV14 with TRBJ1-6, with 9 nucleotides matching TRBD1. CDR3 coding DNA: TGTGCCAGCAGCATACTGGGACAGGGTAACTCACCCCTCCACTTT. Translating it yields CASSILGQGNSPLHF. The full variable domain, in which reference TRBV14 and TRBJ1-6 provide the parts outside the CDR3, is EAGVTQFPSHSVIEKGQTVTLRCDPISGHDNLYWYRRVMGKEIKFLLHFVKESKQDESGMPNNRFLAERTGGTYSTLKVQPAELEDSGVYFCASSILGQGNSPLHFGNGTRLTVT.